A single sample is the source of the 24 T cell receptor beta chains below, sequenced in a study of response to subunit inactivated influenza vaccine. Using its own MiXCR run on the RT-PCR reads, TCRdb lists one record per CDR3 protein. This repertoire shows 530,000 or so distinct CDR3 sequences, 25% found once; its top ten account for 1.9%. The sample was CD4+ T cells sorted from PBMCs, taken around 5 days after vaccination. The receptor set was obtained from a man aged 45 to 65 who received an inactivated influenza vaccine.

There are a few counts of this clonotype. This chain connects TRBV7-2 to TRBJ1-5, with D unresolved. The V gene lost 3 bases and the J gene lost 4 bases, with 13 bases spanning the gap. The CDR3 has 15 amino acids. Germline V gives CDR1 SGHTA, CDR2 FQGNSA. CDR3 bases: TGTGCCAGCAGCTTGACATCCTTTGGTAATCAGCCCCAGCATTTT. This gives the protein CASSLTSFGNQPQHF.

This clonotype came up many times. This rearrangement joins TRBV5-1 to TRBJ2-1; TRBD2 matches 7 bases. The germline gives CDR1 SGHRS, CDR2 YFSETQ. V was pared by 4 bases and J by 3 bases, with 22 bases of the junction left unmatched. This CDR3 has 20 residues. The CDR3 coding sequence is TGCGCCAGCAGCCCCCAAATGGGGCGGGGGATTATAACCCGCTACAATGAGCAGTTCTTC. It encodes CASSPQMGRGIITRYNEQFF.

This clonotype was picked up one time. The rearrangement uses TRBV25-1 and TRBJ2-2; 7 bases are a match to TRBD1. Germline V gene data show CDR1 as MGHDK and CDR2 as SYGVNS. This CDR3 has 15 residues. J was trimmed by 10 bases and V by 3 bases; bases with no gene match: 11. The CDR3 here is CASSDQGTVNLELFF. The CDR3 DNA reads TGTGCCAGCAGTGACCAAGGGACAGTCAATTTGGAGCTGTTTTTT.

The V and J genes are TRBV7-9 and TRBJ2-3; tentatively, D is TRBD2 (5 bases). The CDR3 has 17 amino acids. The V gene lost 8 bases and the J gene lost 0 bases, with 21 bases spanning the gap. The germline gives CDR1 SEHNR, CDR2 FQNEAQ (reference sequence). The CDR3 spells CASVRHRPGVSTDTQYF. The CDR3, as DNA: TGTGCCAGCGTTCGTCACCGGCCCGGGGTTAGCACAGATACGCAGTATTTT.

The genes are TRBV27 and TRBJ2-7; 7 nucleotides line up with TRBD2. Losses at the gene ends were 8 bases for V and 3 bases for J; bases not matched to a gene: 1. Germline CDR1 reads MNHEY; CDR2 reads SMNVEV (reference sequence). The CDR3 is 11 amino acids. CDR3 sequence reads: CASGDYYEQYF. The DNA of the CDR3 is TGTGCCAGCGGGGACTACTACGAGCAGTACTTC.

V gene TRBV28 combines with J gene TRBJ1-2, with 9 bases identical to TRBD1. CDR3 size: 14 residues. CDR1 and CDR2 from the germline V gene are MDHEN and SYDVKM. The trim removed 5 bases at V and 5 bases at J, leaving 6 bases unmatched. As DNA, the CDR3 is TGTGCCAGCAGTCTTACAGGGGGCGGGTATGGCTACACCTTC. Translating it yields CASSLTGGGYGYTF.

The chain has TRBV5-5 and TRBJ2-1; TRBD2 might be the D (6 bases). V was trimmed by 4 bases and J by 8 bases, leaving 10 bases between them. Germline V lookup: CDR1 SGHKS, CDR2 YYEKEE (reference sequence). This CDR3 comprises 12 residues. CDR3 in DNA: TGTGCCAGCAGCGGAGGGAGACATGAGCAGTTCTTC. As protein: CASSGGRHEQFF. Complete variable domain (other parts from reference TRBV5-5 and TRBJ2-1): DAGVTQSPTHLIKTRGQQVTLRCSPISGHKSVSWYQQVLGQGPQFIFQYYEKEERGRGNFPDRFSARQFPNYSSELNVNALLLGDSALYLCASSGGRHEQFFGPGTRLTVL.

In its sample, this clonotype was seen a few times. CDR3 nucleotide sequence: TGTGCCAGCAGTTTACGGGCATCCTACGAGCAGTACTTC. This translates into CASSLRASYEQYF. V is TRBV5-6 and J is TRBJ2-7, with no clear D. This CDR3 has 13 residues. With 5 bases removed from V and 1 base from J, the gap between germline ends came to 10 bases. Germline V lookup: CDR1 SGHDT, CDR2 YYEEEE.

J is TRBJ2-7 and V is TRBV20-1; D unresolved. The length of the CDR3 is 14 residues. Trimming took 0 bases from V and 2 from J, leaving 11 bases between them. The germline V gene encodes CDR1 DFQATT and CDR2 SNEGSKA (reference sequence). CDR3 nucleotides: TGCAGTGCTAGAGATCCCCTAGTCGCCTACGAGCAGTACTTC. It is translated as CSARDPLVAYEQYF.

The genes are TRBV12-3 or TRBV12-4 and TRBJ2-5, with D unresolved. Trimming shortened V by 6 bases and J by 6 bases, and 11 bases separated the two germline ends. The CDR3 runs 12 residues. Here the CDR3 reads CASSRGWQTQYF. DNA of the CDR3: TGTGCCAGCAGCCGCGGATGGCAGACCCAGTACTTC.

The rearrangement joins TRBV20-1 to TRBJ1-2, with D possibly being TRBD1 (6 bases). V was trimmed by 6 bases and J by 7 bases, leaving 12 bases between them. Germline V CDR1 and CDR2: DFQATT, SNEGSKA (reference sequence). The CDR3 covers 11 residues. The DNA of the CDR3 is TGCAGTGCCGGAGGACAGTTTGGCTACACCTTC. Translated, it gives CSAGGQFGYTF.

This clonotype was recorded many times. This chain connects TRBV29-1 to TRBJ2-3; TRBD2 might be the D (5 bases). Germline lookup yields CDR1 SQVTM and CDR2 ANQGSEA. The CDR3 has 13 amino acids. V was trimmed by 4 bases and J by 6 bases, leaving 14 bases between them. The CDR3 region has the DNA TGCAGCGTTGCGTTAGCGATATCCGATACGCAGTATTTT. Protein: CSVALAISDTQYF.

J is TRBJ2-7 and V is TRBV10-3; 8 bases are a match to TRBD1. Germline-derived CDR1 and CDR2 are ENHRY and SYGVKD. V shed 5 bases and J 4 bases; nucleotides not matched to a gene: 1. The CDR3 sequence is 12 residues long. CDR3 sequence reads: CAISRDRYEQYF. The CDR3 DNA follows: TGTGCCATCAGTCGGGACAGGTACGAGCAGTACTTC.

The gene calls are TRBV6-2 or TRBV6-3 and TRBJ2-7; 8 bases fit TRBD1. CDR3 length: 15 residues. J was trimmed by 5 bases and V by 4 bases; bases with no gene match: 10. Germline lookup yields CDR1 MNHEY and CDR2 SVGEGT. The CDR3, as DNA: TGTGCCAGCAGTTCTTTTCGGACAGGGAGGCACGAGCAGTACTTC. Its translation is CASSSFRTGRHEQYF.

The CDR3 spells CASSPYSGTSYSGANVLTF. Written as DNA, the CDR3 is TGTGCCAGCAGCCCATATTCCGGGACTAGCTACTCTGGGGCCAACGTCCTGACTTTC. The chain links TRBV11-2 to TRBJ2-6; TRBD2 matches at 9 bases. The CDR3 consists of 19 residues. The germline V gene has CDR1 SGHAT and CDR2 FQNNGV. J gave up 0 bases and V 5 bases, and 11 bases lay outside the gene matches.

This chain uses TRBV7-2 with TRBJ2-7, with D perhaps assigned TRBD1 or TRBD2 (5 bases each). Germline V gene data show CDR1 as SGHTA and CDR2 as FQGNSA. This CDR3 spans 15 amino acids. The V end was cut by 4 bases, the J end by 0 bases, with 13 bases between. CDR3 amino acids: CASSSTGTASYEQYF. The CDR3 DNA reads as TGTGCCAGCAGCTCAACCGGGACGGCCTCCTACGAGCAGTACTTC.

The genes are TRBV20-1 and TRBJ2-1, with 9 bases aligning to TRBD2. V lost 0 bases and J lost 0; bases outside the gene matches: 6. Germline V CDR1 and CDR2: DFQATT, SNEGSKA (reference sequence). This CDR3 contains 17 residues. The CDR3 bases are TGCAGTGCTAGAGAGATTCTAGCGGGGAGCTCCTACAATGAGCAGTTCTTC. Protein sequence: CSAREILAGSSYNEQFF.

This chain connects TRBV20-1 to TRBJ2-1; 8 bases line up with TRBD2. The length of the CDR3 is 13 residues. Trimming at V came to 3 bases and at J to 5 bases, leaving 3 bases not matched to a gene. Germline V gene lookup returns CDR1 DFQATT and CDR2 SNEGSKA (reference sequence). The CDR3 DNA follows: TGCAGTGCTAGCGCGGGGGGCCACAATGAGCAGTTCTTC. It codes for CSASAGGHNEQFF.

The V gene is TRBV24-1, the J gene TRBJ2-1; TRBD1 aligns across 8 bases. The CDR3 is made up of 16 amino acids. V lost 2 bases and J lost 0; bases outside the gene matches: 2. The V gene's germline CDR1 is KGHDR and CDR2 SFDVKD. The CDR3 sequence: CATSDSRGRSYNEQFF. CDR3 DNA sequence: TGTGCCACCAGTGATTCCAGGGGGCGCTCCTACAATGAGCAGTTCTTC.

This clonotype was observed a handful of times. The gene calls are TRBV10-3 and TRBJ2-5; D may be TRBD1 (5 bases). Germline V lookup: CDR1 ENHRY, CDR2 SYGVKD. V was clipped by 8 bases and J by 4 bases, with 8 bases between them. The CDR3 totals 11 residues. The CDR3 reads CAIGQGETQYF. The DNA for the CDR3 is TGTGCCATCGGGCAGGGAGAGACCCAGTACTTC.

This clonotype was found a few times. V gene TRBV9 combines with J gene TRBJ1-1, with 9 bases lining up with TRBD1. The CDR3 has 14 residues. Looked up from germline, CDR1 is SGDLS and CDR2 is YYNGEE. The junction had 7 bases not matched to a gene; V was cut back by 3 bases and J by 7 bases. The CDR3 DNA follows: TGTGCCAGCAGCGGAACAGGGGGCGCGGGTGAAGCTTTCTTT. It yields the protein CASSGTGGAGEAFF.

The chain links TRBV29-1 to TRBJ2-3; 8 positions agree with TRBD1. Germline V gene lookup returns CDR1 SQVTM and CDR2 ANQGSEA. The CDR3 is made up of 11 amino acids. The ends lost 7 bases at V and 5 bases at J; junction bases unmatched: 2. The CDR3, as DNA: TGCAGCGCAGGGACAGGAGATACGCAGTATTTT. As protein: CSAGTGDTQYF.

The chain links TRBV5-1 to TRBJ2-1; D unresolved. Germline V gives CDR1 SGHRS, CDR2 YFSETQ. This CDR3 comprises 14 residues. Deletions cut 0 bases from V and 5 bases from J, with 9 bases between. The CDR3 loop reads CASSLARVDNEQFF. The CDR3 DNA is TGCGCCAGCAGCTTGGCTCGGGTCGACAATGAGCAGTTCTTC. Full variable domain (outside the CDR3, taken from reference TRBV5-1 and TRBJ2-1): KAGVTQTPRYLIKTRGQQVTLSCSPISGHRSVSWYQQTPGQGLQFLFEYFSETQRNKGNFPGRFSGRQFSNSRSEMNVSTLELGDSALYLCASSLARVDNEQFFGPGTRLTVL.

The chain is built from TRBV24-1 and TRBJ2-2; TRBD1 or TRBD2 may be the D gene (5 bases each). Trimming removed 4 bases from V and 0 bases from J, with 11 bases in between. This CDR3 contains 16 residues. Looked up from germline, CDR1 is KGHDR and CDR2 is SFDVKD. The CDR3, as DNA: TGTGCCACCAGTGAGACGGGACGTACGAACACCGGGGAGCTGTTTTTT. Translation: CATSETGRTNTGELFF.